The 8 T cell receptor beta chains in this list originate from one sample, sequenced in a study of blood T cell repertoires in COVID-19. Profiled with immunoSEQ multiplex PCR; TCRdb holds only in-frame clones, not every one. The data contain roughly 320,000 clones, about 90% of them singletons. What was sequenced was peripheral blood. These receptor sequences come from a woman in her 30s with COVID-19, enrolled during active disease.

This chain links TRBV10-3 with TRBJ2-5, with D tentatively TRBD1 (5 bases). This CDR3 spans 12 amino acids. Trimming removed 11 bases at V and 4 bases at J, with 14 bases between. CDR1 and CDR2 (germline): ENHRY, SYGVKD. CDR3 DNA sequence: TGTGCCGTCCAGACTCAGGGAGAGACCCAGTACTTC. It yields the protein CAVQTQGETQYF.

V usage is TRBV5-1 and J usage is TRBJ1-6; 7 nucleotides agree with TRBD1. V lost 1 base to trimming and J lost 8 bases; unmatched junction nucleotides: 6. The CDR3 totals 15 residues. Looked up from germline, CDR1 is SGHRS and CDR2 is YFSETQ. CDR3 in DNA: TGCGCCAGCAGCTTGAGAGGGGGCTGGGATTCACCCCTCCACTTT. Translating gives CASSLRGGWDSPLHF.

This chain connects TRBV4-1 to TRBJ2-1, with 11 nucleotides matching TRBD2. Germline V gene lookup returns CDR1 MGHRA and CDR2 YSYEKL. The CDR3 extends over 18 amino acids. V shed 0 bases and J 0 bases; nucleotides not matched to a gene: 4. The CDR3 loop is CASSQDLAGGLSYNEQFF. Written as DNA, the CDR3 is TGCGCCAGCAGCCAAGACCTAGCGGGGGGCCTCTCCTACAATGAGCAGTTCTTC.

V gene TRBV11-3 combines with J gene TRBJ2-1, with a weak D call TRBD2 (6 bases). Deletions cut 1 base from V and 4 bases from J, with 11 bases between. CDR1 is SGHNT, CDR2 YENEEA, per germline. CDR3 length: 15 amino acids. CDR3 amino acids: CASSLASEGYNEQFF. CDR3 DNA sequence: TGTGCCAGCAGCTTAGCGTCGGAGGGGTACAATGAGCAGTTCTTC. The complete variable domain, with remaining parts taken from reference TRBV11-3 and TRBJ2-1, reads EAGVVQSPRYKIIEKKQPVAFWCNPISGHNTLYWYLQNLGQGPELLIRYENEEAVDDSQLPKDRFSAERLKGVDSTLKIQPAELGDSAVYLCASSLASEGYNEQFFGPGTRLTVL.

J is TRBJ1-1 and V is TRBV5-6; 9 bases line up with TRBD1. The CDR3 extends over 15 amino acids. V lost 4 bases and J lost 0; bases outside the gene matches: 4. Looked up from germline, CDR1 is SGHDT and CDR2 is YYEEEE. The CDR3 region is CASSTTGGLNTEAFF. The CDR3 DNA sequence: TGTGCCAGCAGCACCACAGGGGGCCTGAACACTGAAGCTTTCTTT.

The V call is TRBV5-1, the J call TRBJ1-2, with 8 bases lining up with TRBD1. Germline V gives CDR1 SGHRS, CDR2 YFSETQ. With V trimmed by 5 bases and J by 5 bases, 14 bases remained unmatched. CDR3 length equals 16 residues. CDR3 loop: CASSPRGGQDLYGYTF. The CDR3 DNA is TGCGCCAGCAGTCCCCGAGGGGGACAGGACCTATATGGCTACACCTTC.

The CDR3 spells CASSFEGQGSTEAFF. CDR3 nucleotide sequence: TGTGCCAGCAGTTTTGAAGGACAGGGGAGCACTGAAGCTTTCTTT. This chain connects TRBV2 to TRBJ1-1; TRBD1 matches at 9 bases. Germline CDR1 SNHLY, CDR2 FYNNEI. The V and J ends lost 5 bases and 4 bases, in that order; junction bases with no gene match: 8. The CDR3 is made up of 15 amino acids.

The rearrangement links TRBV30 to TRBJ1-2, with a possible D match to TRBD1 (5 bases). There are 13 residues in the CDR3. The germline V and J ends were trimmed by 2 bases and 5 bases, with 12 bases remaining between them. Germline V gene sequence: CDR1 GTSNPN, CDR2 SVGIG (reference sequence). The CDR3 DNA is TGTGCCTGGAGTTACAGGTTGCGTTATGGCTACACCTTC. Residues: CAWSYRLRYGYTF.